The clone carrying this T cell receptor (beta chain) was counted a few times. These data belong to a study of spatial heterogeneity in lung cancer. Each TCR cDNA molecule carried a unique molecular identifier. Each CDR3 protein is one row after TCRdb ran MiXCR on the 5' RACE reads. The sample consists of about 92,000 distinct CDR3 sequences, around 12% of them appearing once. Time point of the sample: sample taken at primary tumor resection. Donors were roughly 70 untreated early-stage non-small cell lung cancer patients. This sequence was found in a male donor with early-stage non-small cell lung cancer. The sample here was PBMCs, taken at surgery.

The CDR3 bases are TGTGCCACCAGTGATTCGCTAGCTGGAAACACCATATATTTT. Translation: CATSDSLAGNTIYF. This chain connects TRBV24-1 to TRBJ1-3; D ambiguous. The CDR3 runs 14 residues. V was trimmed by 2 bases and J by 2 bases, leaving 6 bases between them. Germline CDR1 reads KGHDR; CDR2 reads SFDVKD.